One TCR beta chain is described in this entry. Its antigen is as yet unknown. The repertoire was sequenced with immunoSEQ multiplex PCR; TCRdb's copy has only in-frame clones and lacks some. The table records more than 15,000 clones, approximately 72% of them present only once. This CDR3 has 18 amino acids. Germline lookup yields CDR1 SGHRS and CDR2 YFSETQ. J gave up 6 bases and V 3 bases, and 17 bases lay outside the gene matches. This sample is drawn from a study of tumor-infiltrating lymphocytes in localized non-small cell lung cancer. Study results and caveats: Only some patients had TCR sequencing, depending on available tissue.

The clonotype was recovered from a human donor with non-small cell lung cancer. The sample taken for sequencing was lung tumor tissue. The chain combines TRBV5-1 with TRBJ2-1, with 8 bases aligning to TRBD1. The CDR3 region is CASSWAPRQGAQGNEQFF. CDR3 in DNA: TGCGCCAGCAGCTGGGCCCCTCGGCAGGGGGCGCAGGGCAATGAGCAGTTCTTC.